The 25 T cell receptor beta chains below come from one sample, sequenced in a study of T cell responses to AZD1222 COVID-19 vaccine. The data were produced by immunoSEQ multiplex PCR, yet TCRdb's version contains in-frame clones alone and is incomplete. Seen here are 130,000 or so clones, 70% to 90% observed once, and the top ten hold roughly 12%. The material sequenced was peripheral blood, taken on day 0 of AZD1222 vaccination. These receptors were taken from an adult in good health.

The chain uses TRBV20-1 and TRBJ2-5, with TRBD1 matching over 7 bases. This CDR3 is built from 15 residues. The J segment lost 0 bases and the V segment lost 4 bases, leaving 8 bases of the junction unmatched. Germline V gene sequence: CDR1 DFQATT, CDR2 SNEGSKA (reference sequence). The CDR3 sequence: CSATDGTVYQETQYF. CDR3 DNA: TGCAGTGCTACTGACGGGACAGTGTACCAAGAGACCCAGTACTTC.

This chain uses TRBV9 with TRBJ1-3; no firm D call. The germline gives CDR1 SGDLS, CDR2 YYNGEE. There are 14 residues in the CDR3. The V end was cut by 0 bases, the J end by 0 bases, with 4 bases between. Written as DNA, the CDR3 is TGTGCCAGCAGCGTAGGACACTCTGGAAACACCATATATTTT. Its translation is CASSVGHSGNTIYF.

The chain couples TRBV7-2 to TRBJ2-3; 7 positions agree with TRBD2. The V gene's germline CDR1 is SGHTA and CDR2 FQGNSA. The CDR3 contains 13 residues. The trim removed 7 bases at V and 6 bases at J, leaving 7 bases unmatched. DNA of the CDR3: TGTGCCAGCATTTCTAGACTAGCCGATACGCAGTATTTT. This encodes CASISRLADTQYF.

The chain combines TRBV2 with TRBJ1-4; no definite D call. Germline CDR1 is SNHLY and CDR2 is FYNNEI. This CDR3 has 13 amino acids. V lost 9 bases and J lost 8, with 16 bases in between. The CDR3 coding sequence is TGTGCCAGGGGAAGTTCGGCCGAAGAAAAACTGTTTTTT. Protein product: CARGSSAEEKLFF.

The rearrangement uses TRBV5-1 and TRBJ2-4; perhaps TRBD1 as D (6 bases). Trimming pared 0 bases from V and 9 bases from J, leaving 13 bases between. There are 14 residues in the CDR3. Per the germline V gene, CDR1 is SGHRS and CDR2 is YFSETQ. CDR3 residues: CASSLVQGQSIQYF. In DNA, the CDR3 is TGCGCCAGCAGCTTGGTTCAGGGGCAAAGCATTCAGTACTTC.

This clone has only one observation. The V and J genes are TRBV12-3 or TRBV12-4 and TRBJ1-4, with TRBD1 as a possible D gene (5 bases). The CDR3 is made up of 12 amino acids. V was shortened by 3 bases and J by 8 bases, with 7 bases between the two germline ends. The CDR3 here is CASSLPGEKLFF. As DNA, the CDR3 is TGTGCCAGCAGTTTGCCAGGGGAAAAACTGTTTTTT.

The V gene is TRBV7-3, the J gene TRBJ1-1; unclear D gene. The CDR3 contains 13 residues. CDR1 and CDR2 (germline): SGHTA, FQGTGA. Deletions cut 2 bases from V and 3 bases from J, with 7 bases between. CDR3 nucleotides: TGTGCCAGCAGCTTAGGGGAGTACACTGAAGCTTTCTTT. It specifies CASSLGEYTEAFF.

The chain has TRBV19 and TRBJ1-5; no reliable D call. This CDR3 spans 14 amino acids. Germline V lookup: CDR1 LNHDA, CDR2 SQIVND (reference sequence). Trimming took 1 base from V and 3 from J, leaving 7 bases between them. CDR3 protein: CASSIGHLNQPQHF. In nucleotides, the CDR3 is TGTGCCAGTAGTATAGGACACCTCAATCAGCCCCAGCATTTT. Full variable domain (rest looked up from reference TRBV19 and TRBJ1-5): DGGITQSPKYLFRKEGQNVTLSCEQNLNHDAMYWYRQDPGQGLRLIYYSQIVNDFQKGDIAEGYSVSREKKESFPLTVTSAQKNPTAFYLCASSIGHLNQPQHFGDGTRLSIL.

V and J are TRBV11-2 and TRBJ1-1, with TRBD1 matching 9 bases. V was pared by 7 bases and J by 1 base, with 4 bases of the junction left unmatched. The CDR3 is 14 amino acids. Per germline, CDR1 SGHAT and CDR2 FQNNGV. The CDR3 DNA reads as TGTGCCAGCACCCCGGGACAGGGGAACACTGAAGCTTTCTTT. It yields the protein CASTPGQGNTEAFF.

The chain is built from TRBV19 and TRBJ1-3; TRBD1 aligns across 9 bases. Germline V gene lookup returns CDR1 LNHDA and CDR2 SQIVND (reference sequence). Trimming removed 8 bases from V and 2 bases from J; junction bases left unmatched: 7. This CDR3 comprises 15 residues. The CDR3 DNA reads TGTGCCAGTCGCCCCCGGGACAGGGCTGGAAACACCATATATTTT. It codes for CASRPRDRAGNTIYF.

The V and J genes are TRBV5-8 and TRBJ1-1; no clear D gene. CDR3 length equals 12 residues. Germline-derived CDR1 and CDR2 are SGHTS and YDEGEE. V was shortened by 2 bases and J by 2 bases, with 4 bases between the two germline ends. The CDR3, as DNA: TGTGCCAGCAGCTTTGAAAACACTGAAGCTTTCTTT. Protein product: CASSFENTEAFF.

J is TRBJ2-2 and V is TRBV7-9, with D maybe TRBD2 (6 bases). The CDR3 loop spans 15 amino acids. CDR1 and CDR2 from the germline V gene are SEHNR and FQNEAQ (reference sequence). V lost 5 bases and J 4 bases, leaving 14 bases between the germline ends. CDR3 loop: CASSTGSGSTGELFF. The CDR3 DNA follows: TGTGCCAGCAGCACCGGGAGCGGGTCCACCGGGGAGCTGTTTTTT. The complete variable domain, with remaining parts taken from reference TRBV7-9 and TRBJ2-2, reads DTGVSQNPRHKITKRGQNVTFRCDPISEHNRLYWYRQTLGQGPEFLTYFQNEAQLEKSRLLSDRFSAERPKGSFSTLEIQRTEQGDSAMYLCASSTGSGSTGELFFGEGSRLTVL.

The V and J genes are TRBV10-3 and TRBJ1-3; D is undetermined. The germline gives CDR1 ENHRY, CDR2 SYGVKD. CDR3 size: 16 residues. The V end lost 0 bases, the J end lost 0 bases, and 9 bases lay between the germline ends. The DNA of the CDR3 is TGTGCCATCAGTGAGTCAGGCGCGAACTCTGGAAACACCATATATTTT. The encoded protein is CAISESGANSGNTIYF.

V is TRBV9 and J is TRBJ1-4, with TRBD1 identical over 7 bases. The CDR3 consists of 16 residues. Germline V gene data show CDR1 as SGDLS and CDR2 as YYNGEE. V lost 3 bases to trimming and J lost 0 bases; unmatched junction nucleotides: 5. In DNA form, the CDR3 reads TGTGCCAGCAGCGGCAGGGGGGATGCAACTAATGAAAAACTGTTTTTT. This sequence encodes CASSGRGDATNEKLFF.

The chain couples TRBV11-2 to TRBJ1-1; D is unclear. The CDR3 sequence is 13 residues long. Trimming cost V 1 base and J 10 bases, with 13 bases left between them. The germline gives CDR1 SGHAT, CDR2 FQNNGV. CDR3: CASSLGAGPGAFF. The CDR3 nucleotides read TGTGCCAGCAGCTTAGGGGCAGGCCCCGGAGCTTTCTTT.

This clone was picked up one time. This rearrangement joins TRBV18 to TRBJ1-6, with TRBD1 matching over 7 bases. V lost 6 bases, J lost 3 bases, and 8 bases stayed unmatched. The CDR3 is made up of 16 amino acids. Germline lookup yields CDR1 KGHSH and CDR2 LQKENI. The CDR3 DNA follows: TGTGCCAGCTCCCGGGGGACAGACGTCTATAATTCACCCCTCCACTTT. Protein sequence: CASSRGTDVYNSPLHF.

As DNA, the CDR3 is TGTGCCAGCAGTGGAGGGAGGGCTTACGAGCAGTACTTC. Protein sequence: CASSGGRAYEQYF. The rearrangement uses TRBV6-2 or TRBV6-3 and TRBJ2-7, with 7 bases matching TRBD2. Germline V gene data show CDR1 as MNHEY and CDR2 as SVGEGT. This CDR3 contains 13 residues. V was pared by 5 bases and J by 4 bases, with 5 bases of the junction left unmatched.

This CDR3 reads CASSARGGDSPLHF. For the CDR3, the DNA is TGTGCCAGCAGCGCCCGAGGGGGGGATTCACCCCTCCACTTT. The genes are TRBV11-1 and TRBJ1-6, with D perhaps matching TRBD1 (6 bases). Germline V lookup: CDR1 SGHAT, CDR2 FQDESV (reference sequence). The V gene lost 5 bases and the J gene lost 8 bases, with 13 bases spanning the gap. The CDR3 has 14 amino acids.

The chain is built from TRBV3-1 (or the pseudogene TRBV3-2) and TRBJ1-5; D not certain. Germline CDR1 reads LGHDT; CDR2 reads YNNKEL (reference sequence). V shed 2 bases and J shed 0 bases, with 5 bases lying between them. This CDR3 spans 14 amino acids. CDR3 in amino acids: CASSQQGSNQPQHF. CDR3 in DNA: TGTGCCAGCAGCCAACAAGGTAGCAATCAGCCCCAGCATTTT.

The chain uses TRBV7-6 and TRBJ1-6; D not resolved. The germline gives CDR1 SGHVS, CDR2 FNYEAQ. V was clipped by 1 base and J by 8 bases, with 12 bases between them. The CDR3 has 15 amino acids. CDR3 in amino acids: CASSLDLGSDSPLHF. The DNA for the CDR3 is TGTGCCAGCAGCTTAGATTTGGGTTCTGATTCACCCCTCCACTTT. The variable domain in full, with the rest retrieved from reference TRBV7-6 and TRBJ1-6, is GAGVSQSPRYKVTKRGQDVALRCDPISGHVSLYWYRQALGQGPEFLTYFNYEAQQDKSGLPNDRFSAERPEGSISTLTIQRTEQRDSAMYRCASSLDLGSDSPLHFGNGTRLTVT.

The chain recombines TRBV29-1 with TRBJ2-1; D is undetermined. V gave up 5 bases and J gave up 0 bases, with 14 bases separating them. Germline V lookup: CDR1 SQVTM, CDR2 ANQGSEA. The CDR3 runs to 15 residues. CDR3 coding DNA: TGCAGCGTTCTGTTGCAGAAGAGCTCCTACAATGAGCAGTTCTTC. Its translation: CSVLLQKSSYNEQFF.

This clone was counted once. The rearrangement uses TRBV10-3 and TRBJ2-7; 8 nucleotides line up with TRBD1. The junction had 7 bases not matched to a gene; V was cut back by 0 bases and J by 3 bases. Germline V gene data show CDR1 as ENHRY and CDR2 as SYGVKD. The length of the CDR3 is 16 residues. Here the CDR3 DNA reads TGTGCCATCAGTGAGTCGGCGGCAGGGGGCTTCTACGAGCAGTACTTC. It specifies CAISESAAGGFYEQYF.

CDR3 sequence: CASSLEGRNTEAFF. The CDR3 DNA reads TGTGCCAGCAGCTTAGAAGGCAGAAACACTGAAGCTTTCTTT. The rearrangement links TRBV7-2 to TRBJ1-1; D gene ambiguous. The CDR3 loop spans 14 amino acids. V was shortened by 1 base and J by 2 bases, with 8 bases between the two germline ends. CDR1 and CDR2 from the germline V gene are SGHTA and FQGNSA.

The V call is TRBV3-1 (or the pseudogene TRBV3-2), the J call TRBJ1-6, with a tentative D call TRBD1 (5 bases). V shed 1 base and J shed 7 bases, with 14 bases lying between them. The length of the CDR3 is 16 residues. CDR1 LGHDT and CDR2 YNNKEL come from the germline V gene (reference sequence). The CDR3 reads CASSQGTGTGNSPLHF. The CDR3 DNA follows: TGTGCCAGCAGCCAAGGCACCGGGACGGGGAATTCACCCCTCCACTTT.

This sequence joins TRBV3-1 (or the pseudogene TRBV3-2) and TRBJ2-7, with 8 bases lining up with TRBD2. The germline V gene encodes CDR1 LGHDT and CDR2 YNNKEL (reference sequence). The CDR3 has 17 amino acids. The J segment lost 6 bases and the V segment lost 0 bases, leaving 13 bases of the junction unmatched. The CDR3 region is CASSQDGIAGTPGEQYF. In nucleotides, the CDR3 is TGTGCCAGCAGCCAAGATGGGATAGCGGGGACTCCGGGCGAGCAGTACTTC.